The TCR beta chain under discussion was sequenced for a study of T cell repertoires in cytomegalovirus infection. About the study: Public TCR beta signatures were indicative of both CMV infection and a matching HLA type. Whole-study findings and limits: CMV carriers with the relevant HLA were identified by cumulative public TCR beta family frequency.

This clonotype was recorded at least ten times. Its antigen is not known. Germline CDR1 SGHTA, CDR2 FQGNSA. V lost 6 bases to trimming and J lost 2 bases, with 13 bases between them. This CDR3 has 14 amino acids. One entry per CDR3 protein, called by TCRdb with MiXCR from the reads. The sample yields approximately 550,000 distinct CDR3 sequences, about 15% seen once. The TCR was taken from a human donor in good health (CMV status not recorded). Some clones in this sample may be carry-over from other donors' samples. The V gene is TRBV7-2, the J gene TRBJ1-2, with D possibly TRBD1 on 5 matching bases. Sequencing input: CD8+ T cells from PBMCs. The CDR3: CASSSFDRNYGYTF. The CDR3 bases are TGTGCCAGCAGTTCGTTCGACAGAAACTATGGCTACACCTTC. Together with reference TRBV7-2 and TRBJ1-2, the CDR3 gives the full variable domain: GAGVSQSPSNKVTEKGKDVELRCDPISGHTALYWYRQSLGQGLEFLIYFQGNSAPDKSGLPSDRFSAERTGGSVSTLTIQRTQQEDSAVYLCASSSFDRNYGYTFGSGTRLTVV.